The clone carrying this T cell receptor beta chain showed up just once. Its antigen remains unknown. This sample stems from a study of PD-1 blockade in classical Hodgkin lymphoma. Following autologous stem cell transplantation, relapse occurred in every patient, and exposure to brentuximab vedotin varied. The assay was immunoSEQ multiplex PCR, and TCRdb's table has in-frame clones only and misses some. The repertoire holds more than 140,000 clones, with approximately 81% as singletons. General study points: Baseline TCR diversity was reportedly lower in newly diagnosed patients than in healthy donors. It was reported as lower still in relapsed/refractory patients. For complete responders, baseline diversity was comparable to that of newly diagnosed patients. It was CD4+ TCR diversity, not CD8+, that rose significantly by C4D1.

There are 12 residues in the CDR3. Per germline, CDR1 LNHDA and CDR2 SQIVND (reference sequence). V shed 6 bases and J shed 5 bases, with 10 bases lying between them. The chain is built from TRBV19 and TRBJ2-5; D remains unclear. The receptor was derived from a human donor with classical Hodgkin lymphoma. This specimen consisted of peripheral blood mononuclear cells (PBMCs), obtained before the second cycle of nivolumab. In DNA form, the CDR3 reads TGTGCCAGTAGCCCCCCAAGCGAGACCCAGTACTTC. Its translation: CASSPPSETQYF.